These T cell receptor beta chains were read from a single sample in a study of cytomegalovirus exposure and HLA in healthy donors. Clones were read by immunoSEQ multiplex PCR, and TCRdb kept only the in-frame ones, dropping some. This table has roughly 98,000 clones, roughly two thirds appearing once. What was sequenced was PBMCs. The receptors come from a man aged 50-59 years in good health and CMV-seronegative. CDR3s include the opening cysteine and the closing phenylalanine or tryptophan. The D gene is left open where the match is weak. For some rows the clone size is stated as once, few or many, or as a class when expanded; others skip it.

j_call v_call clone_size d_call cdr3_aa cdr3_nt
TRBJ2-5 TRBV27 NA NA CASSSAGLETQYF TGTGCCAGCAGTTCAGCAGGGTTGGAGACCCAGTACTTC
TRBJ2-1 TRBV28 NA TRBD2 CASSNSGRAVRNEQFF TGTGCCAGCAGTAATAGCGGGAGGGCCGTACGGAATGAGCAGTTCTTC
TRBJ1-1 TRBV4-1 NA NA CASSQANRGRTEAFF TGCGCCAGCAGCCAAGCAAATCGGGGGAGAACTGAAGCTTTCTTT
TRBJ2-2 TRBV11-2 few TRBD1 CASSPGTVAGELFF TGTGCCAGCAGCCCCGGGACAGTGGCCGGGGAGCTGTTTTTT
TRBJ1-1 TRBV7-9 NA TRBD1 CSSSLGQAEAFF TGTTCCAGCAGCCTAGGACAGGCTGAAGCTTTCTTT
TRBJ2-1 TRBV18 NA NA CASSAGPGGNEQFF TGTGCCAGCTCTGCGGGGCCAGGGGGAAATGAGCAGTTCTTC
TRBJ2-5 TRBV2 NA NA CARTIGETQYF TGTGCCCGGACTATCGGAGAGACCCAGTACTTC
TRBJ1-1 TRBV7-8 NA NA CASTAQRDTEAFF TGTGCCAGCACCGCTCAACGGGACACTGAAGCTTTCTTT
TRBJ1-2 TRBV28 NA NA CASTGWRLDGYTF TGTGCCAGCACTGGGTGGCGACTTGATGGCTACACCTTC
TRBJ2-6 TRBV4-2 NA NA CASSQEGTNAGANVLTF TGTGCCAGCAGCCAAGAGGGGACAAATGCTGGGGCCAACGTCCTGACTTTC
TRBJ2-1 TRBV6-4 NA NA CASSDSERREQFF TGTGCCAGCAGTGACTCGGAGCGACGAGAGCAGTTCTTC
TRBJ2-7 TRBV5-1 NA TRBD2 CASSSVGGPYEQYF TGCGCCAGCAGCAGCGTGGGAGGGCCCTACGAGCAGTACTTC
TRBJ2-7 TRBV6-5 NA NA CASSYGGARPLEQYF TGTGCCAGCAGTTACGGGGGGGCCAGACCCCTCGAGCAGTACTTC
TRBJ2-2 TRBV5-1 NA NA CASSLAGVQGGELFF TGCGCCAGCAGCTTGGCGGGAGTTCAAGGCGGGGAGCTGTTTTTT
TRBJ2-3 TRBV10-1 few TRBD2 CASSESKSGGLRDTQYF TGCGCCAGCAGTGAGTCGAAAAGCGGGGGCTTAAGGGATACGCAGTATTTT
TRBJ1-6 TRBV11-2 NA TRBD1 CASTRDRGYSPLHF TGTGCCAGCACCCGGGACAGGGGATATTCACCCCTCCACTTT
TRBJ2-5 TRBV5-1 NA NA CASRGLQETQYF TGCGCCAGCAGGGGGCTCCAAGAGACCCAGTACTTC
TRBJ2-1 TRBV7-2 few TRBD2 CASSLRLAGDLEQFF TGTGCCAGCAGCTTACGACTAGCGGGGGATCTGGAGCAGTTCTTC
TRBJ1-1 TRBV5-1 NA TRBD1 CASSSGTGGWGNTEAFF TGCGCCAGCAGCTCCGGGACAGGGGGCTGGGGGAACACTGAAGCTTTCTTT
TRBJ2-7 TRBV21-1 NA NA CASSKDRLGGVYEQYF TGTGCCAGCAGCAAAGATCGCCTCGGAGGAGTCTACGAGCAGTACTTC
TRBJ2-1 TRBV29-1 few NA CSVPQTSTLSYNEQFF TGCAGCGTCCCACAAACTAGCACCCTCTCCTACAATGAGCAGTTCTTC
TRBJ2-5 TRBV19 NA TRBD1 CASSLRDRGIQETQYF TGTGCCAGTAGTCTCCGGGACAGGGGAATACAAGAGACCCAGTACTTC
TRBJ1-2 TRBV29-1 few TRBD1 CSARQGVYGYTF TGCAGCGCTCGACAGGGTGTCTATGGCTACACCTTC
TRBJ2-7 TRBV28 NA TRBD1 CASSQGQEAYEQYF TGTGCCAGCAGCCAAGGACAGGAAGCCTACGAGCAGTACTTC
TRBJ1-5 TRBV5-6 NA NA CASSLGAALDQPQHF TGTGCCAGCAGCTTGGGAGCAGCGCTTGATCAGCCCCAGCATTTT
TRBJ2-1 TRBV11-2 NA TRBD1 CASSPDRNPYNEQFF TGTGCCAGCAGCCCGGACAGGAACCCCTACAATGAGCAGTTCTTC
TRBJ2-7 TRBV28 NA TRBD2 CASSGTSGRIYEQYF TGTGCCAGCAGCGGGACTAGCGGGAGGATCTACGAGCAGTACTTC
TRBJ2-7 TRBV5-6 once TRBD2 CASSQTSGGEYEQYF TGTGCCAGCAGCCAAACTAGCGGGGGGGAATACGAGCAGTACTTC
TRBJ1-2 TRBV28 few NA CASSSPGNTNYGYTF TGTGCCAGCAGTTCCCCGGGAAACACTAACTATGGCTACACCTTC
TRBJ2-1 TRBV18 NA TRBD2 CASSPRGTSGGPQFF TGTGCCAGCTCACCACGAGGGACTAGCGGGGGGCCGCAGTTCTTC
TRBJ1-4 TRBV7-9 NA TRBD1 CSSSPGTGGFNEKLFF TGTTCCAGCAGCCCGGGGACAGGGGGTTTTAATGAAAAACTGTTTTTT
TRBJ2-5 TRBV19 NA TRBD2 CASSPWGLADQETQYF TGTGCCAGTAGCCCTTGGGGACTAGCGGACCAAGAGACCCAGTACTTC
TRBJ1-5 TRBV2 NA NA CASSAEYQPQHF TGTGCCAGCAGTGCCGAGTATCAGCCCCAGCATTTT
TRBJ1-2 TRBV19 NA TRBD1 CASSIIRGQGYTF TGTGCCAGTAGTATCATCAGGGGGCAAGGCTACACCTTC
TRBJ1-5 TRBV7-2 NA NA CASSLGDKGLQPQHF TGTGCCAGCAGCTTAGGGGACAAGGGGCTTCAGCCCCAGCATTTT
TRBJ1-4 TRBV6-5 few TRBD1 CASSYSRGRTNEKLFF TGTGCCAGCAGTTACAGCAGGGGGCGAACTAATGAAAAACTGTTTTTT
TRBJ1-2 TRBV27 NA NA CASSLVRGGNRRYGYTF TGTGCCAGCAGTTTAGTTCGGGGGGGCAATAGGAGGTATGGCTACACCTTC
TRBJ1-1 TRBV18 once NA CASLQGANTEAFF TGTGCCAGCCTACAAGGAGCAAATACTGAAGCTTTCTTT
TRBJ1-1 TRBV15 NA NA CATSSDRDYGSTEAFF TGTGCCACCAGCAGCGACCGGGACTATGGTAGTACTGAAGCTTTCTTT
TRBJ2-1 TRBV5-6 NA NA CASRLRGANEQFF TGTGCCAGCAGACTTCGGGGGGCCAATGAGCAGTTCTTC
TRBJ2-7 TRBV28 NA TRBD2 CASTFHSGSPYEQYF TGTGCCAGCACTTTTCATAGCGGGAGTCCATACGAGCAGTACTTC
TRBJ1-1 TRBV28 once NA CASSLHQGLGTEAFF TGTGCCAGCAGTTTACACCAGGGGCTAGGCACTGAAGCTTTCTTT
TRBJ2-5 TRBV27 NA NA CASQGIQETQYF TGTGCCAGTCAGGGGATCCAAGAGACCCAGTACTTC
TRBJ2-7 TRBV10-3 NA TRBD1 CAISESGTGYYEQYF TGTGCCATCAGTGAGTCGGGGACAGGGTACTACGAGCAGTACTTC
TRBJ2-2 TRBV5-1 few TRBD1 CASKGQGNLNTGELFF TGCGCCAGCAAGGGACAGGGGAATCTTAACACCGGGGAGCTGTTTTTT
TRBJ1-1 TRBV5-5 NA NA CASSPGDTEAFF TGTGCCAGCAGCCCGGGAGACACTGAAGCTTTCTTT
TRBJ2-2 TRBV19 NA NA CASSLPLTGAPGKLFF TGTGCCAGTAGTCTCCCATTGACAGGAGCGCCCGGGAAGCTGTTTTTT
TRBJ2-1 TRBV7-9 few NA CASSLGQHSYNEQFF TGTGCCAGCAGCTTAGGACAGCACTCCTACAATGAGCAGTTCTTC
TRBJ2-7 TRBV30 NA NA CAWGTPYEQYF TGTGCCTGGGGGACTCCCTACGAGCAGTACTTC
TRBJ2-7 TRBV27 NA NA CASSFGYEQYF TGTGCCAGCAGTTTCGGGTACGAGCAGTACTTC
TRBJ2-2 TRBV19 NA TRBD2 CASSPINGGAEREGLSGELFF TGTGCCAGTAGTCCGATCAACGGGGGGGCGGAAAGGGAGGGCCTATCCGGGGAGCTGTTTTTT
TRBJ2-1 TRBV7-2 once NA CASSPPLWREKGNEQFF TGTGCCAGCAGCCCCCCCCTATGGCGGGAAAAGGGTAATGAGCAGTTCTTC
TRBJ1-3 TRBV19 NA NA CASSMGARGNTIYF TGTGCCAGTAGTATGGGGGCCCGGGGAAACACCATATATTTT
TRBJ2-7 TRBV6-1 NA NA CASSEDNSGGYEQYF TGTGCCAGCAGTGAAGATAATAGCGGAGGCTACGAGCAGTACTTC
TRBJ2-3 TRBV6-5 few TRBD2 CASSYGFGRERNTQYF TGTGCCAGCAGTTACGGTTTCGGGCGGGAGAGGAATACGCAGTATTTT
TRBJ1-1 TRBV15 few NA CATSRDRGSEAFF TGTGCCACCAGCAGAGACAGGGGATCTGAAGCTTTCTTT
TRBJ2-2 TRBV13 NA TRBD2 CASSSATSSTGELFF TGTGCCAGCAGCTCGGCGACTAGCAGCACCGGGGAGCTGTTTTTT
TRBJ2-5 TRBV9 once NA CASSPYTGGGETQYF TGTGCCAGCAGCCCTTATACTGGGGGCGGGGAGACCCAGTACTTC
TRBJ2-7 TRBV27 NA NA CASSLGSEQYF TGTGCCAGCAGTTTAGGCTCCGAGCAGTACTTC
TRBJ1-2 TRBV11-2 NA NA CAGQGRGGGYTF TGTGCCGGCCAAGGCAGGGGTGGAGGCTACACCTTC